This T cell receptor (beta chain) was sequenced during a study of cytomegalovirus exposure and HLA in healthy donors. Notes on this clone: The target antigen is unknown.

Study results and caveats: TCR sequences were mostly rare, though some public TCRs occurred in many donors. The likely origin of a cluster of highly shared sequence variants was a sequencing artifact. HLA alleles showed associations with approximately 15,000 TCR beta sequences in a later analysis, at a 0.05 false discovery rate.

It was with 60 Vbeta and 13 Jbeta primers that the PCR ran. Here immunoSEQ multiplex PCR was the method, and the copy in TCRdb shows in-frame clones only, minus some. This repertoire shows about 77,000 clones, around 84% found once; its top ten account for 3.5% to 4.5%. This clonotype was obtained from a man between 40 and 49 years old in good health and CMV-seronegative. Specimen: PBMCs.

The CDR3 region has the DNA TGTGCCAGCAGCACGGTTGGAGACTCCTCCTACGAGCAGTACTTC. Translation gives CASSTVGDSSYEQYF. The chain links TRBV5-5 to TRBJ2-7, with D unclear. Trimming left V 4 bases short and J 0 bases short, with 14 bases between. The V gene's germline CDR1 is SGHKS and CDR2 YYEKEE (reference sequence). The CDR3 is made up of 15 amino acids.